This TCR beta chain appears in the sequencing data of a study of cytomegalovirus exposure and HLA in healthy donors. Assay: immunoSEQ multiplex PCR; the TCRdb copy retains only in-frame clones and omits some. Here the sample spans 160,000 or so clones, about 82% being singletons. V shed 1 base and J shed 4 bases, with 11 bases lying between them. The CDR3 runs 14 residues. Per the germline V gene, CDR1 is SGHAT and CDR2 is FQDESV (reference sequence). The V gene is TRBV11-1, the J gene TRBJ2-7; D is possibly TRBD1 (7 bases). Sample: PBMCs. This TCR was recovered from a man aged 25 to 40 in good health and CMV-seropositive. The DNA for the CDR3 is TGTGCCAGCAGCTTAGAGACAGGGAGGTACGAGCAGTACTTC. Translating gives CASSLETGRYEQYF.